Below are 9 T cell receptor beta chains sequenced from a single sample in a study of human T cells and chemical hapten exposure. TCRdb re-derived calls from the RACE reads in MiXCR, one entry per CDR3 protein. The sample contains about 69,000 distinct CDR3 sequences, 32% of which appear only once. Regarding time point: patch test 1, 2 weeks after DPC sensitization. Treatment given: therapeutic diphenylcyclopropenone sensitization with weekly scalp DPC. Specimen: whole blood, collected in connection with sensitization to the hapten diphenylcyclopropenone (DPC). These receptors were collected from a man aged 40-49 years with alopecia areata. Some clones in this sample may be carry-over from other donors' samples.

In its sample, this clonotype was seen a few times. V gene TRBV12-3 or TRBV12-4 combines with J gene TRBJ2-3; 9 bases are shared with TRBD2. The CDR3 consists of 15 residues. Germline trimming cut 6 bases from V and 0 bases from J; bases unmatched to any gene: 4. The CDR3 region is CASSLGLASTDTQYF. CDR3 sequence (DNA): TGTGCCAGCAGCCTCGGACTAGCGAGCACAGATACGCAGTATTTT.

The chain has TRBV4-2 and TRBJ1-2; D may be TRBD1 (6 bases). V shed 1 base and J shed 3 bases, with 12 bases lying between them. Germline V gene sequence: CDR1 LGHNA, CDR2 YNFKEQ. This CDR3 is 15 amino acids long. The CDR3 bases are TGTGCCAGCAGCCAAGCGGCAGGGGAAGACTATGGCTACACCTTC. Translating gives CASSQAAGEDYGYTF.

The J gene is TRBJ2-5, the V gene TRBV7-6; the match to TRBD1 covers 9 bases. The V gene's germline CDR1 is SGHVS and CDR2 FNYEAQ. After removal of 5 bases from V and 4 bases from J, the junction contained 5 bases not matched to a gene. The CDR3 has 14 amino acids. Here the CDR3 reads CASSTTGGLETQYF. The CDR3 nucleotides are TGTGCCAGCAGCACGACAGGGGGGTTAGAGACCCAGTACTTC.

This clonotype was counted a few times. The chain is built from TRBV27 and TRBJ2-7; 9 bases are shared with TRBD2. CDR3 length: 14 residues. Germline V CDR1 and CDR2: MNHEY, SMNVEV (reference sequence). The V and J ends lost 3 bases and 3 bases, in that order; junction bases with no gene match: 3. The CDR3 bases are TGTGCCAGCAGTTTTGGCGGGAGGGTCTACGAGCAGTACTTC. It is translated as CASSFGGRVYEQYF.

This clonotype turned up a few times. This chain uses TRBV6-5 with TRBJ1-1, with D maybe TRBD1 (6 bases). Germline V gene sequence: CDR1 MNHEY, CDR2 SVGAGI. The CDR3 runs 14 residues. V was pared by 4 bases and J by 4 bases, with 13 bases between. CDR3 residues: CASSLGGGATEAFF. As DNA, the CDR3 is TGTGCCAGCAGTTTGGGAGGGGGGGCCACTGAAGCTTTCTTT.

V gene TRBV7-2 combines with J gene TRBJ1-5; TRBD1 aligns across 7 bases. There are 15 residues in the CDR3. J was trimmed by 3 bases and V by 0 bases; bases with no gene match: 2. Germline-derived CDR1 and CDR2 are SGHTA and FQGNSA. CDR3 residues: CASSLAGQINQPQHF. The DNA of the CDR3 is TGTGCCAGCAGCTTAGCGGGACAGATCAATCAGCCCCAGCATTTT.

This chain connects TRBV12-3 or TRBV12-4 to TRBJ1-1; TRBD1 agrees at 7 bases. Unmatched junction bases numbered 10, after V lost 7 bases and J lost 2 bases. The CDR3 is 15 amino acids. CDR3 protein: CASTLGQAGNTEAFF. Here the CDR3 DNA reads TGTGCCAGCACCTTAGGACAGGCGGGAAACACTGAAGCTTTCTTT.

The chain combines TRBV27 with TRBJ1-1; tentatively, D is TRBD1 (6 bases). The V end lost 10 bases, the J end lost 0 bases, and 21 bases lay between the germline ends. Germline lookup yields CDR1 MNHEY and CDR2 SMNVEV (reference sequence). The CDR3 has 16 residues. In DNA form, the CDR3 reads TGTGCCACCAAAGACCGGGACACGGGGGTGAACACTGAAGCTTTCTTT. It encodes CATKDRDTGVNTEAFF.

The chain has TRBV20-1 and TRBJ1-3; no reliable D call. This CDR3 spans 13 amino acids. In germline, CDR1 is DFQATT, CDR2 SNEGSKA (reference sequence). Deletions cut 4 bases from V and 0 bases from J, with 7 bases between. CDR3 amino acids: CSANSRSGNTIYF. For the CDR3, the DNA is TGCAGTGCTAACAGCCGCTCTGGAAACACCATATATTTT.